This T cell receptor (beta chain) derives from a study of T-cell reconstitution after alpha-beta-depleted transplantation in children. This clonotype was found many times. Antigen unknown. Preparation of the TCRbeta library used unique molecular identifiers. TCRdb reprocessed the PCR reads via MiXCR and lists one record per CDR3 protein. The sample consists of 550,000 to 800,000 distinct CDR3 sequences, less than 15% of them appearing once. This CDR3 has 18 amino acids. CDR1 and CDR2 (germline): SGDLS, YYNGEE. The V segment lost 4 bases and the J segment 4 bases; nucleotides outside the gene matches: 12. General study findings and limits: Reportedly, alpha-beta T cells present about two months post-transplant originated from several hundred expanded clones of graft origin. One year after transplant, T-cell counts and diversity came mostly from newly produced T cells. Surviving thymic progenitors and recipient T cells were the source of high TCRbeta diversity at day 60 in some patients.

The gene calls are TRBV9 and TRBJ2-3, with TRBD2 identical over 13 bases. This sample comprised PBMCs, obtained before TCRalphabeta/CD19-depleted stem cell transplant. The source is a girl aged 2 to 10 with congenital amegakaryocytic thrombocytopenia, due to receive a stem cell transplant. CDR3 protein: CASSSNPRGLAGSDTQYF. The CDR3 bases are TGTGCCAGCAGCTCAAACCCCCGGGGACTAGCGGGATCAGATACGCAGTATTTT.